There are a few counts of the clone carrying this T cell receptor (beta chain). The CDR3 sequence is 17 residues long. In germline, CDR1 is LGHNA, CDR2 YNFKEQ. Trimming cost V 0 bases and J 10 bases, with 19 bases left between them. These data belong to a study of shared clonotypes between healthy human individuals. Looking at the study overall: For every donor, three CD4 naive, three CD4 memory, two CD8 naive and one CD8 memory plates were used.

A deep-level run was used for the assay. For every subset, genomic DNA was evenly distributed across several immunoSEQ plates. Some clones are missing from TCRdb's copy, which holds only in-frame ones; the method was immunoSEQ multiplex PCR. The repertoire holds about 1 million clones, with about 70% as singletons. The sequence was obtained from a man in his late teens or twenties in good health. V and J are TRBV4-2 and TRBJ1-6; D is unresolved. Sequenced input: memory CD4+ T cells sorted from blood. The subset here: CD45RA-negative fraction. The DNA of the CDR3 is TGTGCCAGCAGCCAAGACCCTTTGGGCAGGTTGGAGTCACCCCTCCACTTT. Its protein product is CASSQDPLGRLESPLHF.